This T cell receptor (beta chain) came from a study of blood T cell repertoires in COVID-19. The protocol was immunoSEQ multiplex PCR, while the TCRdb copy is restricted to in-frame clones and leaves out a portion. The data contain approximately 350,000 clones, around nine tenths of them seen just once; the ten biggest clones take up 6% to 8.5%. The trim removed 3 bases at V and 2 bases at J, leaving 7 bases unmatched. CDR3 size: 15 residues. Germline V gives CDR1 SQVTM, CDR2 ANQGSEA. This sequence originates from a woman between 65 and 79 years old with COVID-19, enrolled during active disease. Source material: peripheral blood. V is TRBV29-1 and J is TRBJ1-2; 9 nucleotides match TRBD1. The CDR3 DNA follows: TGCAGCGTTGAGTCCCGGGACAGGGAAAACTATGGCTACACCTTC. Translation gives CSVESRDRENYGYTF.